The following is a TCR beta chain sequence with its context. This entry belongs to a study of cytomegalovirus exposure and HLA in healthy donors. Some clones are missing from TCRdb's copy, which holds only in-frame ones; the method was immunoSEQ multiplex PCR. The data contain 110,000 to 150,000 clones, about 90% of them singletons. Between the trimmed V and J ends, which lost 5 bases and 1 base, there was a span of 17 bases. The CDR3 covers 15 residues. Germline values: CDR1 SQVTM, CDR2 ANQGSEA. Input material: PBMCs. V gene TRBV29-1 combines with J gene TRBJ1-1; D gene ambiguous. This sequence was found in a man aged 18 to 30 in good health and CMV-seronegative. CDR3 amino acids: CSVLGRHRANTEAFF. CDR3 DNA: TGCAGCGTTCTGGGGAGGCACCGGGCGAACACTGAAGCTTTCTTT.